This T cell receptor (beta chain) came from a study of blood T cell repertoires in COVID-19. The repertoire was sequenced with immunoSEQ multiplex PCR; TCRdb's copy has only in-frame clones and lacks some. The sample includes more than 250,000 clones, around 90% of them seen just once. Germline CDR1 is MGHRA and CDR2 is YSYEKL. Losses at the gene ends were 3 bases for V and 1 base for J; bases not matched to a gene: 6. This CDR3 spans 16 amino acids. This TCR was recovered from a young woman who had recovered from COVID-19. What was sequenced was PBMCs or T cells enriched from blood (not recorded which). The V and J genes are TRBV4-1 and TRBJ2-7; 10 positions match TRBD1. CDR3 region: CASSQSRDRGSYEQYF. DNA of the CDR3: TGCGCCAGCAGCCAGAGCCGGGACAGGGGTTCCTACGAGCAGTACTTC.